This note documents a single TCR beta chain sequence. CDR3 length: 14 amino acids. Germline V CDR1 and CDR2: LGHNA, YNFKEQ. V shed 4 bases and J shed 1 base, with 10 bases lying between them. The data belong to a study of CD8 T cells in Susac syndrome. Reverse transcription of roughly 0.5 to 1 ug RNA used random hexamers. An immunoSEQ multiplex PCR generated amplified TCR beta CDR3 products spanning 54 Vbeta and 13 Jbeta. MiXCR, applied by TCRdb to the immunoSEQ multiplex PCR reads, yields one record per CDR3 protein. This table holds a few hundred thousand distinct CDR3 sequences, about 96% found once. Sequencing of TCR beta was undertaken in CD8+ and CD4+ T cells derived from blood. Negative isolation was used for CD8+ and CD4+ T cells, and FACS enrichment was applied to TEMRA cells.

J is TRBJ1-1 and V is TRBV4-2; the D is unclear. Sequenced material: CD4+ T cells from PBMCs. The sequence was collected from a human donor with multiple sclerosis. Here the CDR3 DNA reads TGTGCCAGCAGCCCATACCGGGAGAACACTGAAGCTTTCTTT. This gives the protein CASSPYRENTEAFF.